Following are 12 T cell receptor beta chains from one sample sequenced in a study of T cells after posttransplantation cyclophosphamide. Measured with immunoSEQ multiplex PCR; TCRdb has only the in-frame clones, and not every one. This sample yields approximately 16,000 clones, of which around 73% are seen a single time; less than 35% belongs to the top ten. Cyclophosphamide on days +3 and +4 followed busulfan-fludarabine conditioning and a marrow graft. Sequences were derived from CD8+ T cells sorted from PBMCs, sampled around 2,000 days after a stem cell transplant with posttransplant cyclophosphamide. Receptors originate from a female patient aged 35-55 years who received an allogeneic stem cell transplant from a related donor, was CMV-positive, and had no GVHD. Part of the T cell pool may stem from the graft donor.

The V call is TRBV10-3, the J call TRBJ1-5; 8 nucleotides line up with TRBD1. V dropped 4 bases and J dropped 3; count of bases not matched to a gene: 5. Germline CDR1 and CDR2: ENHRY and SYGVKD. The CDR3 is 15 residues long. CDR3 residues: CAISGPGQVNQPQHF. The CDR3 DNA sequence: TGTGCCATCAGTGGGCCGGGACAGGTCAATCAGCCCCAGCATTTT.

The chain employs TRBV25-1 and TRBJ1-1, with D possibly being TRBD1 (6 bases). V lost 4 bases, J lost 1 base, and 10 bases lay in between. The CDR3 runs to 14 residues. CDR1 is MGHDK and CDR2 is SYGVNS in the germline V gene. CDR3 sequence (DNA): TGTGCCAGCAGTGCCTTGACAGGGAACACTGAAGCTTTCTTT. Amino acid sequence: CASSALTGNTEAFF.

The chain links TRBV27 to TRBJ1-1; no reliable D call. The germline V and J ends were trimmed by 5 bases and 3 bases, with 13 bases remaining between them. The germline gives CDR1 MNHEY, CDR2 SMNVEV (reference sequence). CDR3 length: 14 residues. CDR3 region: CASSRPGRDTEAFF. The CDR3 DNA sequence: TGTGCCAGCAGTCGTCCGGGGAGGGACACTGAAGCTTTCTTT.

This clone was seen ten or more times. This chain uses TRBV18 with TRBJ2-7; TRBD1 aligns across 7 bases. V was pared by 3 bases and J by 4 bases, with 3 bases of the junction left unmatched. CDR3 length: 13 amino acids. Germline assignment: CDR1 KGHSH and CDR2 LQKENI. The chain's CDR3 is CASSPTGQYEQYF. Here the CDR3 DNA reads TGTGCCAGCTCACCCACGGGACAGTACGAGCAGTACTTC.

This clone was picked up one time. The CDR3 nucleotides are TGTGCCAGTAGTATGGGCGGGGGGCCTCCGGGGGAGCAGTACTTC. Translating it yields CASSMGGGPPGEQYF. V and J are TRBV19 and TRBJ2-7, with 8 bases lining up with TRBD2. Per germline, CDR1 LNHDA and CDR2 SQIVND (reference sequence). CDR3 size: 15 residues. Trimming at V came to 3 bases and at J to 7 bases, leaving 11 bases not matched to a gene.

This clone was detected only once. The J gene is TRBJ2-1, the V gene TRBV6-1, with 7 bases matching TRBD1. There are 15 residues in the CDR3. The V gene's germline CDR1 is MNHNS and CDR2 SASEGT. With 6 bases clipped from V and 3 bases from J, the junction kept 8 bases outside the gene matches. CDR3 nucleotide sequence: TGTGCCAGCAGGGACCGGGACAGCCTCTACAATGAGCAGTTCTTC. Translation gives CASRDRDSLYNEQFF.

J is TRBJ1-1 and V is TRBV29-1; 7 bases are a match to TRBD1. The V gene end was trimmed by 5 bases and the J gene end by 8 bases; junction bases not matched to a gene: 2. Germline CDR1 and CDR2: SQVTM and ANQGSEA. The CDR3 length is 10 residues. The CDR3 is CSVQDREAFF. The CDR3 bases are TGCAGCGTTCAGGACAGGGAAGCTTTCTTT.

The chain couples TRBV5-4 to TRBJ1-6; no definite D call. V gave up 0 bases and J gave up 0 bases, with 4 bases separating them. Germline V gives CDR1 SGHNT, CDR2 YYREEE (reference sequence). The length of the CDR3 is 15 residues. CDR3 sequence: CASSLDTSYNSPLHF. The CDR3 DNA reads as TGTGCCAGCAGCTTGGACACCTCCTATAATTCACCCCTCCACTTT.

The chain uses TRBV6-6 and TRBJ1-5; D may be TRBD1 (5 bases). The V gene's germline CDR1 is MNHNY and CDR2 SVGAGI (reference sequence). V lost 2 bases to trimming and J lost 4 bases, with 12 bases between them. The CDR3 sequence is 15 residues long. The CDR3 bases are TGTGCCAGCAGTTACGGGCGGGGGTTTAATCAGCCCCAGCATTTT. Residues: CASSYGRGFNQPQHF.

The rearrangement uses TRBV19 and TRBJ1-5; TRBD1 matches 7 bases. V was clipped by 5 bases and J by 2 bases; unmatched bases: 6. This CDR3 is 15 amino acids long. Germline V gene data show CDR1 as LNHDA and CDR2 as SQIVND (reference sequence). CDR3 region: CASSEGGVGNQPQHF. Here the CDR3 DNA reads TGTGCCAGTAGTGAAGGGGGCGTGGGCAATCAGCCCCAGCATTTT.

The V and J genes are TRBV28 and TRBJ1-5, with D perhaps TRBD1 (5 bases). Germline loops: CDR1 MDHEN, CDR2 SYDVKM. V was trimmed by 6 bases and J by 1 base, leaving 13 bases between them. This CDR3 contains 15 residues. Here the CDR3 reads CASRRVGGSNQPQHF. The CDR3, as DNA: TGTGCCAGCAGACGTGTTGGGGGGAGCAATCAGCCCCAGCATTTT. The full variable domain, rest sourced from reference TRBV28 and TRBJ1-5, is DVKVTQSSRYLVKRTGEKVFLECVQDMDHENMFWYRQDPGLGLRLIYFSYDVKMKEKGDIPEGYSVSREKKERFSLILESASTNQTSMYLCASRRVGGSNQPQHFGDGTRLSIL.

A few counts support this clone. The DNA of the CDR3 is TGTGCCAGAAGCTTGAAACAGGCCAGGGGCTACACCTTC. Translated, it gives CARSLKQARGYTF. V and J are TRBV5-3 and TRBJ1-2; tentatively, D is TRBD1 (5 bases). TRBV5-3 is given ORF status, its function remaining uncertain. V lost 1 base to trimming and J lost 8 bases, with 12 bases between them. The CDR3 totals 13 residues.